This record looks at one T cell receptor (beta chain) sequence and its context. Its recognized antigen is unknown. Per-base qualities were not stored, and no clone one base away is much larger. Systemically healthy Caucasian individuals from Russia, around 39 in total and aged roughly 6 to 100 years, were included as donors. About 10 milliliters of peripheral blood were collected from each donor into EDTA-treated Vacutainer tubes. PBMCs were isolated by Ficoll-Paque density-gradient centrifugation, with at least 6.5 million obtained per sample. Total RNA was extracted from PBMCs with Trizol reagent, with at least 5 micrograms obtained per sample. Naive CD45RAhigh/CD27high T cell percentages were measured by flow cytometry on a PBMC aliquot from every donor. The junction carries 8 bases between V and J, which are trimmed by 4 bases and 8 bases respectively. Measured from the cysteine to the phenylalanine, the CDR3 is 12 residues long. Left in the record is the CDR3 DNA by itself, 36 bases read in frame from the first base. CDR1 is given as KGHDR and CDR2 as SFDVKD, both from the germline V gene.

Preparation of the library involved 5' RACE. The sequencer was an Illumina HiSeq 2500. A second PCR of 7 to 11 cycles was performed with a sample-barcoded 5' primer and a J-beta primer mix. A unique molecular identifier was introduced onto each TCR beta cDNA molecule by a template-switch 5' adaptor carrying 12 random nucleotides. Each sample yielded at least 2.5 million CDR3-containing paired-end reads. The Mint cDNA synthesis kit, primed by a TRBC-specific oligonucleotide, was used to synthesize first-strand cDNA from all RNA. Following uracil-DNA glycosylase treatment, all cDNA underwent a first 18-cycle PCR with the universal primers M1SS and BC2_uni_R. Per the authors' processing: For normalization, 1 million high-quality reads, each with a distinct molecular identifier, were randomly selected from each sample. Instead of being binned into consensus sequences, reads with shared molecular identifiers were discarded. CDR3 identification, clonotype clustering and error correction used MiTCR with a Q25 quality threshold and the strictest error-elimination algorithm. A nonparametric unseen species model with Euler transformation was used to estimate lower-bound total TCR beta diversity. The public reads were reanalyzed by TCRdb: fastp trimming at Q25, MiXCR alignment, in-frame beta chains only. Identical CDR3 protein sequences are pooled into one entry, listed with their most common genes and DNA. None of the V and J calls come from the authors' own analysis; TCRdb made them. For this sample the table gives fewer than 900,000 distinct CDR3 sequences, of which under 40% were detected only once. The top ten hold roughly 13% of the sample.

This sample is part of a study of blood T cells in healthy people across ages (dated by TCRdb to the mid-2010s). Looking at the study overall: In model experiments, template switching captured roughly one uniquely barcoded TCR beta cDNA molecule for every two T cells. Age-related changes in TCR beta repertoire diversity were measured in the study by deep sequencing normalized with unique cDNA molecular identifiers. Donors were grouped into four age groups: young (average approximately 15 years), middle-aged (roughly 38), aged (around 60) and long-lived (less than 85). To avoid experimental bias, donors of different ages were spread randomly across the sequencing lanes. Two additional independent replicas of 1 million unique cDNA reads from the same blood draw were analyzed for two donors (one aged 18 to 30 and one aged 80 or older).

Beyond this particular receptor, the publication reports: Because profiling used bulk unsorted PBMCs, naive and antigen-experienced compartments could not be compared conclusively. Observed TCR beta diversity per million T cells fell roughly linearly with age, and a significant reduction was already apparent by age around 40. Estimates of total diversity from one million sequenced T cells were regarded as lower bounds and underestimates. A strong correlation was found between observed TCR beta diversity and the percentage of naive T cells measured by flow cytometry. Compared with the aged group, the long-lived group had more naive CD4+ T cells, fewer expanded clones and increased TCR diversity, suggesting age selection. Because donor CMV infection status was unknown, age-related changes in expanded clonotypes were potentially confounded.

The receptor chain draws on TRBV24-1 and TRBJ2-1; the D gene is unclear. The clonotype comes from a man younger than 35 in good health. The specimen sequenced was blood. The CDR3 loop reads CATSDPNHEQFF. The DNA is TGTGCCACCAGTGACCCGAACCATGAGCAGTTCTTC.